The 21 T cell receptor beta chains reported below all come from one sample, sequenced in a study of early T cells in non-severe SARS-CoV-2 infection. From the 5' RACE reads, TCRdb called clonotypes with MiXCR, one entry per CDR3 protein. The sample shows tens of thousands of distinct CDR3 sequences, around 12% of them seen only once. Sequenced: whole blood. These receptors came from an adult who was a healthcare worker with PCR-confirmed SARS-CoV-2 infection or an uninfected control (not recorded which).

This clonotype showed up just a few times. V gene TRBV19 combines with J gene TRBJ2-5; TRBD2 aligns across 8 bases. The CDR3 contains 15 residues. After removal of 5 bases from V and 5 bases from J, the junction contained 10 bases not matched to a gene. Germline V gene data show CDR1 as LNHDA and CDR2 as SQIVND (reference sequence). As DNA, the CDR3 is TGTGCCAGTAGTTCCTCCGACGGGGGGGCTGAGACCCAGTACTTC. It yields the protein CASSSSDGGAETQYF.

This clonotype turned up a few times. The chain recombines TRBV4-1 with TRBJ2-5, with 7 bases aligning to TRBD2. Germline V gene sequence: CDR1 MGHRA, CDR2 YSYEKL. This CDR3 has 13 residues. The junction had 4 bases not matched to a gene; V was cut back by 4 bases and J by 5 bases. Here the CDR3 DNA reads TGCGCCAGCAGCCTTGGGACTAAGGAGACCCAGTACTTC. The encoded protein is CASSLGTKETQYF.

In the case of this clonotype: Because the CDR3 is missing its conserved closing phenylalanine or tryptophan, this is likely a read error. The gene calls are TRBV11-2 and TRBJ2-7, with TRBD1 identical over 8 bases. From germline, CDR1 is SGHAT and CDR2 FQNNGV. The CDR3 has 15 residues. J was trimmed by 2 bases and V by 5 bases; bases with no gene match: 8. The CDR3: CASSGGRGQAYEQYS. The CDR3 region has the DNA TGTGCCAGCAGCGGGGGCCGGGGACAGGCCTACGAGCAGTACTCC.

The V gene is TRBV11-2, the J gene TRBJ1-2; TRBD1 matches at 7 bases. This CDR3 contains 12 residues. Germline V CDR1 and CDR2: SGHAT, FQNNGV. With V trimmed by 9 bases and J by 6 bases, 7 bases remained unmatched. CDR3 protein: CASSTGYHGYTF. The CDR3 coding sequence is TGTGCCAGTTCGACAGGGTACCATGGCTACACCTTC.

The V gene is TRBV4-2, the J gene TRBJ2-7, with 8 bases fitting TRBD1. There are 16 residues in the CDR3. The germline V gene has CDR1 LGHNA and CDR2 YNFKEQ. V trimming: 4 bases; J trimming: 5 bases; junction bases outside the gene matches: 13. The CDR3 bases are TGTGCCAGCAGCCCCCCTTTCGCGCAGGGGGCAAACGAGCAGTACTTC. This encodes CASSPPFAQGANEQYF.

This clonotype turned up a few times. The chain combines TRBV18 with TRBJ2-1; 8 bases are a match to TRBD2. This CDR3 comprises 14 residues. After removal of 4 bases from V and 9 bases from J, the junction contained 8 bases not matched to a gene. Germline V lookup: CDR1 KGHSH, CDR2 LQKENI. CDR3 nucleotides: TGTGCCAGCTCACTTAAGCGGGAGTTCGGTGAGCAGTTCTTC. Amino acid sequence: CASSLKREFGEQFF. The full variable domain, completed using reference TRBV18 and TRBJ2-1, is NAGVMQNPRHLVRRRGQEARLRCSPMKGHSHVYWYRQLPEEGLKFMVYLQKENIIDESGMPKERFSAEFPKEGPSILRIQQVVRGDSAAYFCASSLKREFGEQFFGPGTRLTVL.

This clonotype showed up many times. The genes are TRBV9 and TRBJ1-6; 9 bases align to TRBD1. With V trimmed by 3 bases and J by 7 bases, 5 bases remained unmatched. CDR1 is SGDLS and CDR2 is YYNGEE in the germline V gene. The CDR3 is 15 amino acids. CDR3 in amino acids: CASSAGQGKNSPLHF. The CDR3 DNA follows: TGTGCCAGCAGCGCCGGACAGGGGAAGAATTCACCCCTCCACTTT.

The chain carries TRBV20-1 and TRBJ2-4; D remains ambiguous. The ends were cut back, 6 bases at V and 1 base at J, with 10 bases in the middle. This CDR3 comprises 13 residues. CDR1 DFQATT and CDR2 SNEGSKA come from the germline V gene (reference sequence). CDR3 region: CSASLGAKNIQYF. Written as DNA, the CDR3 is TGCAGTGCCAGTTTGGGGGCCAAAAACATTCAGTACTTC.

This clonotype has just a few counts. The CDR3 DNA reads as TGTGCCTGGAGCCCCGGAAGGGGGAATGAGCAGTTCTTC. Translation gives CAWSPGRGNEQFF. The chain couples TRBV30 to TRBJ2-1, with D possibly being TRBD1 (6 bases). This CDR3 is 13 amino acids long. V lost 3 bases, J lost 7 bases, and 13 bases lay in between. Germline-derived CDR1 and CDR2 are GTSNPN and SVGIG (reference sequence).

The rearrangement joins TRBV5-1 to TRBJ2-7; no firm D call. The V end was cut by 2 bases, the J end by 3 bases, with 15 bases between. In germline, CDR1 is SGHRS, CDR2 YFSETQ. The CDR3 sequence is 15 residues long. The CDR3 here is CASSFDHGRGYEQYF. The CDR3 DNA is TGCGCCAGCAGCTTCGACCATGGGCGAGGCTACGAGCAGTACTTC.

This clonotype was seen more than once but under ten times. The CDR3 spells CSVERYDNEQFF. DNA of the CDR3: TGCAGCGTTGAACGCTATGACAATGAGCAGTTCTTC. The genes are TRBV29-1 and TRBJ2-1; D is uncertain. This CDR3 comprises 12 residues. The germline V gene has CDR1 SQVTM and CDR2 ANQGSEA. Between the trimmed V and J ends, which lost 2 bases and 5 bases, there was a span of 7 bases.

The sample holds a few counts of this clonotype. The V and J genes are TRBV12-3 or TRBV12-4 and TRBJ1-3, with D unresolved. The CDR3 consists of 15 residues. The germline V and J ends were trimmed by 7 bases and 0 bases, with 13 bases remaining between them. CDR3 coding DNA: TGTGCCAGCACATACCAGGCGATCTCTGGAAACACCATATATTTT. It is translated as CASTYQAISGNTIYF.

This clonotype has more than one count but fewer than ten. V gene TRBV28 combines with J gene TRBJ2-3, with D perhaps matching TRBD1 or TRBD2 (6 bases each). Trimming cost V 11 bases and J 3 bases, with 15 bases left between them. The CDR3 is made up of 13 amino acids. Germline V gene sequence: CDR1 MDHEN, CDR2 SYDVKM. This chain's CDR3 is CAGGGGGTDTQYF. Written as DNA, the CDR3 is TGTGCCGGGGGAGGAGGGGGTACAGATACGCAGTATTTT.

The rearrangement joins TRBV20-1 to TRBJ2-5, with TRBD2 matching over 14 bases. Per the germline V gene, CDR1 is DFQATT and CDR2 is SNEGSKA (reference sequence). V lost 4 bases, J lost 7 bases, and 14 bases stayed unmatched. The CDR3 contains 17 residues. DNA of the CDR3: TGCAGTGCTAAAAAACCTTCCGGGACTAGCGGGAGCGGGACCCAGTACTTC. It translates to CSAKKPSGTSGSGTQYF.

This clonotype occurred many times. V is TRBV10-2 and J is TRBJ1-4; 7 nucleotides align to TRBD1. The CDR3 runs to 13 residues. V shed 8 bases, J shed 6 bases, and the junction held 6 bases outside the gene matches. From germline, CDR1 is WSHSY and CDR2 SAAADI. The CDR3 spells CASGGTADEKLFF. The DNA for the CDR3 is TGCGCCAGCGGCGGGACAGCGGATGAAAAACTGTTTTTT.

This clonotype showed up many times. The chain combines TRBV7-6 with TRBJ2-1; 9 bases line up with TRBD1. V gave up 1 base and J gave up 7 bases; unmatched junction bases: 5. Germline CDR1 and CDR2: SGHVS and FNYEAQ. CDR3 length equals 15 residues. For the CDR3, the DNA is TGTGCCAGCAGCTTAGTACAGGGGGCGCGGAATGAGCAGTTCTTC. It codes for CASSLVQGARNEQFF.

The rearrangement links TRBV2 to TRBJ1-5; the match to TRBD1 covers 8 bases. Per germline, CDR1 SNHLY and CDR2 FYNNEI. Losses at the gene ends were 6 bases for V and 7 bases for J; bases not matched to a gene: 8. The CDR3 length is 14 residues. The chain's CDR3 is CASRATGGRQPQHF. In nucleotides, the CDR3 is TGTGCCAGCAGGGCCACAGGGGGGAGGCAGCCCCAGCATTTT.

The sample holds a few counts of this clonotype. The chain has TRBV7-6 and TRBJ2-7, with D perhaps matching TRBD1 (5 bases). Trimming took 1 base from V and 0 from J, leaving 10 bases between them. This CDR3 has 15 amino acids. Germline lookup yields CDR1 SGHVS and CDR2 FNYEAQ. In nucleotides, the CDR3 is TGTGCCAGCAGCTTAGATACAGGCTTCTCCTACGAGCAGTACTTC. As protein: CASSLDTGFSYEQYF. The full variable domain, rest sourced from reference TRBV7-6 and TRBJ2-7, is GAGVSQSPRYKVTKRGQDVALRCDPISGHVSLYWYRQALGQGPEFLTYFNYEAQQDKSGLPNDRFSAERPEGSISTLTIQRTEQRDSAMYRCASSLDTGFSYEQYFGPGTRLTVT.

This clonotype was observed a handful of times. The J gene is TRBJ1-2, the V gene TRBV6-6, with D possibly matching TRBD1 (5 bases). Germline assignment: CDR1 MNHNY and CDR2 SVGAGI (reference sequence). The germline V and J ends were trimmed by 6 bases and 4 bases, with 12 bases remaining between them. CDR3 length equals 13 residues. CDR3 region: CASSLTGRYGYTF. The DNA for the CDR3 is TGTGCCAGCAGCCTAACGGGGCGCTATGGCTACACCTTC.

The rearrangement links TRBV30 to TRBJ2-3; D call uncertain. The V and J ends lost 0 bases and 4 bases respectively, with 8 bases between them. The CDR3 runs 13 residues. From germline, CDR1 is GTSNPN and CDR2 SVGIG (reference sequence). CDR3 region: CAWSVEVADTQYF. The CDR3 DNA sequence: TGTGCCTGGAGTGTAGAAGTAGCAGATACGCAGTATTTT.

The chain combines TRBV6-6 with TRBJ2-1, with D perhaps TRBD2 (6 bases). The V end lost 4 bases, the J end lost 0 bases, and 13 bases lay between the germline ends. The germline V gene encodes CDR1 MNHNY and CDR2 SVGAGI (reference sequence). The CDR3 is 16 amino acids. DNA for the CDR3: TGTGCCAGCAGTTCCCACGGAGGGAGCTCCTACAATGAGCAGTTCTTC. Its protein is CASSSHGGSSYNEQFF.